The 25 T cell receptor beta chains below were found in one sample sequenced in a study of blood T cell repertoires in COVID-19. Repertoires were generated with immunoSEQ multiplex PCR, while TCRdb's copy carries only in-frame clones and drops some. Of 100,000 to 150,000 clones detected, 87% appear once; the ten largest clones hold 7.7%. The sequenced sample was peripheral blood. These TCRs come from a human donor in a cohort sampled during active COVID-19.

Here the CDR3 DNA reads TGTGCCAGCTCACCACCGGGACTCACGAACACCGGGGAGCTGTTTTTT. Translation gives CASSPPGLTNTGELFF. V gene TRBV18 combines with J gene TRBJ2-2; D might be TRBD2 (6 bases). Deletions cut 0 bases from V and 0 bases from J, with 8 bases between. This CDR3 spans 16 amino acids. Germline CDR1 is KGHSH and CDR2 is LQKENI.

V is TRBV9 and J is TRBJ2-5; 10 bases map to TRBD2. This CDR3 has 16 residues. Germline V gives CDR1 SGDLS, CDR2 YYNGEE. Trimming removed 4 bases from V and 5 bases from J; junction bases left unmatched: 11. The CDR3 nucleotides read TGTGCCAGCAGCCACCGAAAGCGGGGGGGCCAGGAGACCCAGTACTTC. Its translation is CASSHRKRGGQETQYF.

The chain joins TRBV3-1 (or the pseudogene TRBV3-2) to TRBJ2-7; tentative D call: TRBD2 (6 bases). This CDR3 comprises 16 residues. With 2 bases removed from V and 4 bases from J, the gap between germline ends came to 18 bases. The germline V gene has CDR1 LGHDT and CDR2 YNNKEL (reference sequence). The CDR3 loop is CASSQPGDGRAYEQYF. The CDR3 DNA reads TGTGCCAGCAGCCAACCGGGCGACGGGAGAGCTTACGAGCAGTACTTC.

As DNA, the CDR3 is TGTGCCAGCAGTCCAGGACAGGGGTCGGATCAGCCCCAGCATTTT. Protein product: CASSPGQGSDQPQHF. The V call is TRBV6-1, the J call TRBJ1-5; TRBD1 agrees at 9 bases. Germline V gene data show CDR1 as MNHNS and CDR2 as SASEGT. The CDR3 is 15 amino acids. J lost 5 bases, V lost 5 bases, and 7 bases had no gene match.

V usage is TRBV7-6 and J usage is TRBJ1-2; TRBD1 matches at 9 bases. The CDR3 covers 15 residues. CDR1 and CDR2 (germline): SGHVS, FNYEAQ. V was clipped by 0 bases and J by 2 bases; unmatched bases: 1. DNA of the CDR3: TGTGCCAGCAGCTTAGCCACAGGGGGCAACTATGGCTACACCTTC. Protein: CASSLATGGNYGYTF.

This sequence joins TRBV18 and TRBJ2-7; 9 bases align to TRBD1. From germline, CDR1 is KGHSH and CDR2 LQKENI. The CDR3 contains 15 residues. V shed 2 bases and J 4 bases; nucleotides not matched to a gene: 6. The CDR3, as DNA: TGTGCCAGCTCACCAGTTGGGACAGGGTTTTACGAGCAGTACTTC. Translation gives CASSPVGTGFYEQYF.

The chain carries TRBV6-1 and TRBJ1-1; the D gene is possibly TRBD1 (5 bases). V lost 2 bases, J lost 3 bases, and 10 bases lay in between. The CDR3 totals 14 residues. Germline CDR1 reads MNHNS; CDR2 reads SASEGT. The CDR3 nucleotides read TGTGCCAGCAGTGAATGGGGCCGTGACACTGAAGCTTTCTTT. It encodes CASSEWGRDTEAFF.

The V gene is TRBV6-5, the J gene TRBJ2-1; TRBD2 aligns across 8 bases. CDR1 is MNHEY and CDR2 is SVGAGI in the germline V gene. With V trimmed by 11 bases and J by 7 bases, 10 bases remained unmatched. The CDR3 extends over 13 amino acids. The CDR3 region is CACSAGVWNEQFF. The CDR3, as DNA: TGTGCCTGCTCAGCGGGAGTTTGGAATGAGCAGTTCTTC.

The rearrangement joins TRBV9 to TRBJ2-5; 11 nucleotides align to TRBD2. Per germline, CDR1 SGDLS and CDR2 YYNGEE. The ends lost 0 bases at V and 2 bases at J; junction bases unmatched: 6. The CDR3 consists of 17 residues. The DNA of the CDR3 is TGTGCCAGCAGCGTAGTTAGCGGGGGGGCCGAGCAAGAGACCCAGTACTTC. Translated: CASSVVSGGAEQETQYF.

The gene calls are TRBV10-3 and TRBJ2-2; D possibly corresponds to TRBD2 (5 bases). Germline V gene lookup returns CDR1 ENHRY and CDR2 SYGVKD. Trimming left V 4 bases short and J 1 base short, with 7 bases between. This CDR3 comprises 14 residues. The CDR3 DNA sequence: TGTGCCATCAGTGGGACTGGGAACACCGGGGAGCTGTTTTTT. It translates to CAISGTGNTGELFF.

The CDR3 region has the DNA TGTGCCATCGGGTCTAGCGGGCTACAAGAGACCCAGTACTTC. Translation gives CAIGSSGLQETQYF. The chain is built from TRBV10-3 and TRBJ2-5; the match to TRBD2 covers 8 bases. The CDR3 totals 14 residues. V trimming: 8 bases; J trimming: 2 bases; junction bases outside the gene matches: 7. Germline CDR1 is ENHRY and CDR2 is SYGVKD.

The chain combines TRBV7-9 with TRBJ1-1; TRBD1 might be the D (5 bases). Germline V CDR1 and CDR2: SEHNR, FQNEAQ (reference sequence). V was clipped by 5 bases and J by 10 bases, with 17 bases between them. The CDR3 loop spans 13 amino acids. For the CDR3, the DNA is TGTGCCAGCAGCGTAACGGACACGTTTGGAGCTTTCTTT. Protein sequence: CASSVTDTFGAFF.

V and J are TRBV5-1 and TRBJ2-1; possibly TRBD1 for D (6 bases). Germline CDR1 is SGHRS and CDR2 is YFSETQ. The CDR3 spans 16 residues. The V and J ends lost 4 bases and 8 bases respectively, with 22 bases between them. In nucleotides, the CDR3 is TGCGCCAGCAGCCCCCTACCGGGCCCCGAGGGGGATGAGCAGTTCTTC. As protein: CASSPLPGPEGDEQFF.

The chain recombines TRBV5-4 with TRBJ2-1; maybe TRBD2 (5 bases). The CDR3 spans 16 residues. The V gene lost 4 bases and the J gene lost 4 bases, with 18 bases spanning the gap. Germline loops: CDR1 SGHNT, CDR2 YYREEE (reference sequence). The CDR3 DNA follows: TGTGCCAGCAGCCCCGGAGAGGGCAAAAATTACAATGAGCAGTTCTTC. Translation gives CASSPGEGKNYNEQFF.

The gene calls are TRBV19 and TRBJ1-5; 7 bases map to TRBD1. The trim removed 3 bases at V and 3 bases at J, leaving 17 bases unmatched. CDR1 is LNHDA, CDR2 SQIVND, per germline (reference sequence). There are 19 residues in the CDR3. CDR3 coding DNA: TGTGCCAGTAGTATCTCAGGATACTTACAGGGGATACCCAATCAGCCCCAGCATTTT. This codes for CASSISGYLQGIPNQPQHF.

This chain links TRBV11-3 with TRBJ2-3; D perhaps matches TRBD2 (5 bases). This CDR3 region has 18 residues. Trimming cost V 0 bases and J 0 bases, with 16 bases left between them. CDR1 and CDR2 (germline): SGHNT, YENEEA. The CDR3 DNA sequence: TGTGCCAGCAGCTTAGAAGGAGGATCCTTTTTTAGCACAGATACGCAGTATTTT. It yields the protein CASSLEGGSFFSTDTQYF. Filled out from reference TRBV11-3 and TRBJ2-3, the complete variable domain reads EAGVVQSPRYKIIEKKQPVAFWCNPISGHNTLYWYLQNLGQGPELLIRYENEEAVDDSQLPKDRFSAERLKGVDSTLKIQPAELGDSAVYLCASSLEGGSFFSTDTQYFGPGTRLTVL.

The CDR3 here is CASPPYPSFTEAFF. The CDR3 nucleotides are TGTGCCAGCCCACCCTACCCAAGCTTCACTGAAGCTTTCTTT. The chain recombines TRBV27 with TRBJ1-1; no reliable D call. Per the germline V gene, CDR1 is MNHEY and CDR2 is SMNVEV (reference sequence). The V end was cut by 8 bases, the J end by 4 bases, with 17 bases between. This CDR3 has 14 residues.

The CDR3 region has the DNA TGTGCCAGCAGCCGACAGGGATGGGACACTGAAGCTTTCTTT. Amino acid sequence: CASSRQGWDTEAFF. The chain combines TRBV7-8 with TRBJ1-1; 7 nucleotides line up with TRBD1. Germline V CDR1 and CDR2: SGHVS, FQNEAQ. V lost 5 bases to trimming and J lost 3 bases; unmatched junction nucleotides: 6. The CDR3 is 14 amino acids.

For the CDR3, the DNA is TGTGCCAGTAGTATTGCAGGACAGATCTATGGCTACACCTTC. This encodes CASSIAGQIYGYTF. The V call is TRBV19, the J call TRBJ1-2; possible D gene TRBD1, 6 bases. From germline, CDR1 is LNHDA and CDR2 SQIVND (reference sequence). The CDR3 extends over 14 amino acids. V was cut by 3 bases and J by 4 bases, with 12 bases left in between.

The rearrangement joins TRBV7-2 to TRBJ2-2; 11 nucleotides match TRBD2. The CDR3 length is 15 residues. CDR1 and CDR2 from the germline V gene are SGHTA and FQGNSA. V dropped 6 bases and J dropped 7; count of bases not matched to a gene: 7. CDR3 loop: CASRAGLAVIGELFF. CDR3 nucleotides: TGTGCCAGCAGGGCGGGACTAGCGGTAATCGGGGAGCTGTTTTTT.

The chain joins TRBV2 to TRBJ2-1; 11 positions match TRBD2. J lost 7 bases, V lost 6 bases, and 11 bases had no gene match. This CDR3 spans 16 amino acids. The germline V gene has CDR1 SNHLY and CDR2 FYNNEI. The CDR3 DNA reads as TGTGCCAGCAGGCCGCTAGCGGGAGGATTTGGGAATGAGCAGTTCTTC. Amino acid sequence: CASRPLAGGFGNEQFF.

The V call is TRBV3-1 (or the pseudogene TRBV3-2), the J call TRBJ2-1; D gene uncertain. V lost 6 bases and J lost 6, with 12 bases in between. The CDR3 loop spans 13 amino acids. CDR1 is LGHDT and CDR2 is YNNKEL in the germline V gene (reference sequence). Here the CDR3 reads CASRQASFNEQFF. CDR3 DNA: TGTGCCAGCAGGCAGGCTTCTTTCAATGAGCAGTTCTTC.

This clone occurred once. The chain links TRBV19 to TRBJ1-2; the D gene is possibly TRBD1 (6 bases). The V and J ends lost 5 bases and 1 base respectively, with 11 bases between them. The CDR3 has 14 residues. Germline-derived CDR1 and CDR2 are LNHDA and SQIVND (reference sequence). This CDR3 reads CASSVGQFNYGYTF. CDR3 nucleotide sequence: TGTGCCAGTAGTGTGGGACAATTTAACTATGGCTACACCTTC.

Only one count was recorded for this clone. The chain recombines TRBV29-1 with TRBJ2-1; D is undetermined. Trimming shortened V by 4 bases and J by 7 bases, and 11 bases separated the two germline ends. Germline CDR1 SQVTM, CDR2 ANQGSEA. The CDR3 consists of 12 residues. This chain's CDR3 is CSVVTGFNEQFF. CDR3 DNA: TGCAGCGTTGTGACGGGTTTTAATGAGCAGTTCTTC.

The gene calls are TRBV29-1 and TRBJ2-7; 7 positions match TRBD1. Trimming took 6 bases from V and 6 from J; bases not matched to a gene: 11. Germline CDR1 and CDR2: SQVTM and ANQGSEA. This CDR3 has 13 residues. The CDR3 bases are TGCAGCGTGGGGGACAGTCTCTTCGTCGAGCAGTACTTC. It codes for CSVGDSLFVEQYF.